Listed here are 9 T cell receptor beta chains from one sample, sequenced in a study of circulating CD8 cells and anti-PD-1 response in melanoma. Four subsets defined by PD-1 and/or TIGIT were sorted from live CD3+CD8+TCRalphabeta+ cells. Using around 14 ng of total RNA, TCR libraries were made with the QIAseq Immune Repertoire TCR panel. A single record per CDR3 protein comes from TCRdb applying MiXCR to the reads. Among a few hundred distinct CDR3 sequences, 4.5% to 5.5% were seen once, and the ten largest hold about 36%. The source material was CD8+ T cells from PBMCs, sampled at baseline or after one month of anti-PD-1 therapy (not recorded which). The receptors originated from a human donor with melanoma.

This clonotype is deemed large. The chain couples TRBV27 to TRBJ1-5, with D perhaps TRBD1 (6 bases). Germline lookup yields CDR1 MNHEY and CDR2 SMNVEV (reference sequence). This CDR3 comprises 15 residues. V gave up 2 bases and J gave up 3 bases, with 11 bases separating them. CDR3 amino acids: CASSLTTGPNQPQHF. DNA of the CDR3: TGTGCCAGCAGTTTAACTACAGGGCCCAATCAGCCCCAGCATTTT.

By share, this clonotype counts as large. The V gene is TRBV4-1, the J gene TRBJ1-1; D remains unclear. The germline gives CDR1 MGHRA, CDR2 YSYEKL. This CDR3 is built from 15 residues. Trimming removed 2 bases from V and 1 base from J, with 11 bases in between. The CDR3 protein is CASSQPWTENTEAFF. In DNA, the CDR3 is TGCGCCAGCAGCCAACCATGGACCGAGAACACTGAAGCTTTCTTT.

This clonotype is large (0.1 to 1%) by share. The V and J genes are TRBV2 and TRBJ1-3; D gene ambiguous. This CDR3 has 16 amino acids. V gave up 3 bases and J gave up 2 bases, with 14 bases separating them. Per germline, CDR1 SNHLY and CDR2 FYNNEI. The CDR3 loop is CASSENRGRTGNTIYF. For the CDR3, the DNA is TGTGCCAGCAGTGAGAATCGAGGCAGGACTGGAAACACCATATATTTT.

Judged by abundance, this clonotype is medium-sized. The chain employs TRBV9 and TRBJ2-3; D is perhaps TRBD1 (5 bases). Trimming took off 1 base at V and 4 bases at J, with 10 bases between the two ends. Germline loops: CDR1 SGDLS, CDR2 YYNGEE. CDR3 length: 14 residues. In nucleotides, the CDR3 is TGTGCCAGCAGCGTAATGTCAGGGCCAGATACGCAGTATTTT. Amino acids: CASSVMSGPDTQYF.

This clonotype is deemed large. V gene TRBV6-1 combines with J gene TRBJ2-7; 9 positions agree with TRBD1. Germline CDR1 is MNHNS and CDR2 is SASEGT. The CDR3 has 15 amino acids. V gave up 3 bases and J gave up 2 bases; unmatched junction bases: 5. The CDR3 protein is CASSELGTGTYEQYF. In nucleotides, the CDR3 is TGTGCCAGCAGTGAGTTGGGGACAGGGACCTACGAGCAGTACTTC.

This clonotype is deemed large. V and J are TRBV4-1 and TRBJ1-1; 8 bases align to TRBD1. The CDR3 contains 13 residues. From germline, CDR1 is MGHRA and CDR2 YSYEKL. With V trimmed by 9 bases and J by 2 bases, 5 bases remained unmatched. In DNA, the CDR3 is TGCGCCAGTGGGGCAGGGGGCAACACTGAAGCTTTCTTT. Translating it yields CASGAGGNTEAFF.

This clonotype was found a few times. In DNA, the CDR3 is TGTGCCAGCAGCTTCGGGGAGTTTAACTACAATGAGCAGTTCTTC. This gives the protein CASSFGEFNYNEQFF. The chain uses TRBV7-6 and TRBJ2-1; TRBD2 might be the D (5 bases). Germline loops: CDR1 SGHVS, CDR2 FNYEAQ. V was pared by 3 bases and J by 3 bases, with 12 bases between. The CDR3 runs to 15 residues. The entire variable domain, with the rest obtained from reference TRBV7-6 and TRBJ2-1, is as follows: GAGVSQSPRYKVTKRGQDVALRCDPISGHVSLYWYRQALGQGPEFLTYFNYEAQQDKSGLPNDRFSAERPEGSISTLTIQRTEQRDSAMYRCASSFGEFNYNEQFFGPGTRLTVL.

This clonotype is deemed medium-sized (0.01 to 0.1%). The CDR3 bases are TGTGCCAGCAGCTTAGTCCGGGGAGGCGATGGCTACACCTTC. It yields the protein CASSLVRGGDGYTF. V is TRBV7-2 and J is TRBJ1-2; no clear D gene. The length of the CDR3 is 14 residues. Germline lookup yields CDR1 SGHTA and CDR2 FQGNSA. Trimming took 1 base from V and 6 from J, leaving 12 bases between them. Supplemented by reference TRBV7-2 and TRBJ1-2, the full variable domain reads GAGVSQSPSNKVTEKGKDVELRCDPISGHTALYWYRQSLGQGLEFLIYFQGNSAPDKSGLPSDRFSAERTGGSVSTLTIQRTQQEDSAVYLCASSLVRGGDGYTFGSGTRLTVV.

This clonotype has more than one count but fewer than ten. The J gene is TRBJ2-7, the V gene TRBV28; TRBD1 is a possible D gene (7 bases). Germline lookup yields CDR1 MDHEN and CDR2 SYDVKM. The CDR3 is 14 amino acids. The V and J ends lost 6 bases and 6 bases respectively, with 18 bases between them. The CDR3 loop reads CASSPEGQLSEQYF. Here the CDR3 DNA reads TGTGCCAGCAGCCCGGAGGGACAGCTCTCCGAGCAGTACTTC.